The 18 T cell receptor beta chains reported below all come from one sample, sequenced in a study of blood T cell repertoires in COVID-19. Measured with immunoSEQ multiplex PCR; TCRdb has only the in-frame clones, and not every one. The table has under 250,000 clones, more than 85% seen once. Material for sequencing was peripheral blood. These receptors originate from a man in his 60s with COVID-19, enrolled during active disease.

The V and J genes are TRBV7-8 and TRBJ1-2, with D perhaps TRBD1 (5 bases). The CDR3 covers 14 residues. The V gene's germline CDR1 is SGHVS and CDR2 FQNEAQ. Trimming left V 1 base short and J 2 bases short, with 8 bases between. The CDR3 loop is CASSLEAGNYGYTF. In nucleotides, the CDR3 is TGTGCCAGCAGCTTAGAGGCAGGGAACTATGGCTACACCTTC.

CDR3 nucleotides: TGCGCCAGCAGCCAAACCGGGGGAGCGGCCACCGGGGAGCTGTTTTTT. Amino acids: CASSQTGGAATGELFF. The rearrangement uses TRBV4-3 and TRBJ2-2; D perhaps matches TRBD2 (6 bases). Looked up from germline, CDR1 is LGHNA and CDR2 is YSLEER. The CDR3 has 16 amino acids. Deletions cut 2 bases from V and 4 bases from J, with 14 bases between.

This chain uses TRBV28 with TRBJ1-2; TRBD1 aligns across 7 bases. This CDR3 spans 17 amino acids. CDR1 and CDR2 (germline): MDHEN, SYDVKM. J gave up 1 base and V 5 bases, and 13 bases lay outside the gene matches. The CDR3 region is CASSLPGQLIINYGYTF. The CDR3 DNA reads TGTGCCAGCAGTCTCCCGGGACAGCTCATAATTAACTATGGCTACACCTTC.

The table lists this clone with a count of one. The chain has TRBV19 and TRBJ2-1, with 8 nucleotides matching TRBD2. V lost 4 bases, J lost 5 bases, and 7 bases stayed unmatched. The CDR3 consists of 15 residues. In germline, CDR1 is LNHDA, CDR2 SQIVND (reference sequence). CDR3 loop: CASSSREGLNNEQFF. DNA for the CDR3: TGTGCCAGTAGTAGCCGGGAGGGCTTGAACAATGAGCAGTTCTTC.

The chain uses TRBV28 and TRBJ1-2, with D unclear. The germline V gene has CDR1 MDHEN and CDR2 SYDVKM. With 3 bases removed from V and 3 bases from J, the gap between germline ends came to 8 bases. This CDR3 is 13 amino acids long. CDR3 nucleotides: TGTGCCAGCAGTTTGGCGGGGTACTATGGCTACACCTTC. As protein: CASSLAGYYGYTF.

The V and J genes are TRBV18 and TRBJ1-5, with 7 bases identical to TRBD1. After removal of 3 bases from V and 0 bases from J, the junction contained 8 bases not matched to a gene. The CDR3 consists of 17 residues. The germline V gene has CDR1 KGHSH and CDR2 LQKENI. CDR3 loop: CASSPSGRGVSNQPQHF. CDR3 DNA sequence: TGTGCCAGCTCACCTTCGGGCAGGGGGGTTAGCAATCAGCCCCAGCATTTT. The complete variable domain, with remaining parts taken from reference TRBV18 and TRBJ1-5, reads NAGVMQNPRHLVRRRGQEARLRCSPMKGHSHVYWYRQLPEEGLKFMVYLQKENIIDESGMPKERFSAEFPKEGPSILRIQQVVRGDSAAYFCASSPSGRGVSNQPQHFGDGTRLSIL.

This clone has only a few counts. The rearrangement joins TRBV20-1 to TRBJ2-7, with a possible D match to TRBD2 (6 bases). Per germline, CDR1 DFQATT and CDR2 SNEGSKA (reference sequence). The length of the CDR3 is 14 residues. The V and J ends lost 3 bases and 4 bases respectively, with 16 bases between them. The DNA of the CDR3 is TGCAGTGCTAGTCCCCCGGGCGGGGAGTACGAGCAGTACTTC. Protein sequence: CSASPPGGEYEQYF.

The chain combines TRBV30 with TRBJ1-1, with D perhaps matching TRBD1 (5 bases). CDR3 size: 14 residues. With 4 bases removed from V and 0 bases from J, the gap between germline ends came to 12 bases. Germline CDR1 is GTSNPN and CDR2 is SVGIG (reference sequence). Here the CDR3 reads CAWKGKGLNTEAFF. As DNA, the CDR3 is TGTGCCTGGAAGGGGAAGGGCTTGAACACTGAAGCTTTCTTT.

The chain couples TRBV30 to TRBJ1-4; perhaps TRBD1 as D (5 bases). Per the germline V gene, CDR1 is GTSNPN and CDR2 is SVGIG (reference sequence). This CDR3 contains 12 residues. V gave up 7 bases and J gave up 5 bases, with 11 bases separating them. CDR3 residues: CASFRVNEKLFF. CDR3 DNA: TGTGCCTCCTTCAGGGTCAATGAAAAACTGTTTTTT.

This clone has only a few counts. The chain uses TRBV10-3 and TRBJ1-1; 7 bases are a match to TRBD1. After removal of 2 bases from V and 10 bases from J, the junction contained 16 bases not matched to a gene. Looked up from germline, CDR1 is ENHRY and CDR2 is SYGVKD. CDR3 length: 16 amino acids. CDR3 residues: CAISEEGQRSVFGAFF. DNA for the CDR3: TGTGCCATCAGTGAGGAGGGACAGCGGTCGGTGTTTGGAGCTTTCTTT.

The chain combines TRBV10-3 with TRBJ1-5, with 8 bases matching TRBD1. CDR1 ENHRY and CDR2 SYGVKD come from the germline V gene. The CDR3 totals 14 residues. The junction had 4 bases not matched to a gene; V was cut back by 8 bases and J by 1 base. The CDR3 DNA reads TGTGCCATCTCACGACAGGGGAGCAATCAGCCCCAGCATTTT. It codes for CAISRQGSNQPQHF.

The CDR3 sequence is CASSALSQVVPGELFF. In DNA, the CDR3 is TGTGCCAGCAGCGCCCTTTCACAGGTCGTACCGGGGGAGCTGTTTTTT. The chain recombines TRBV9 with TRBJ2-2, with D possibly being TRBD1 (5 bases). Germline V gene lookup returns CDR1 SGDLS and CDR2 YYNGEE. Trimming took 3 bases from V and 8 from J, leaving 20 bases between them. The CDR3 contains 16 residues.

This chain joins TRBV5-1 and TRBJ1-1; unclear D gene. V lost 4 bases and J lost 5, with 12 bases in between. The V gene's germline CDR1 is SGHRS and CDR2 YFSETQ. The CDR3 runs 13 residues. CDR3 DNA: TGCGCCAGCAGCCACCCGGCGGGGACTGAAGCTTTCTTT. Amino acids: CASSHPAGTEAFF.

This chain joins TRBV6-4 and TRBJ1-2; D remains ambiguous. Germline CDR1 and CDR2: MRHNA and SNTAGT. CDR3 length equals 15 residues. V lost 3 bases, J lost 8 bases, and 19 bases lay in between. In DNA, the CDR3 is TGTGCCAGCAGTGAAAATACGGGCCACCGGAGGGGCTACACCTTC. Translated, it gives CASSENTGHRRGYTF.

The chain uses TRBV19 and TRBJ1-5; tentatively, D is TRBD1 (5 bases). Germline V gene data show CDR1 as LNHDA and CDR2 as SQIVND (reference sequence). V was trimmed by 1 base and J by 4 bases, leaving 8 bases between them. There are 14 residues in the CDR3. In nucleotides, the CDR3 is TGTGCCAGTAGTATAGCCAGGGATAATCAGCCCCAGCATTTT. It is translated as CASSIARDNQPQHF.

The J gene is TRBJ2-2, the V gene TRBV4-2; the D gene is possibly TRBD2 (6 bases). The V gene lost 4 bases and the J gene lost 1 base, with 10 bases spanning the gap. CDR3 length equals 15 residues. CDR1 and CDR2 from the germline V gene are LGHNA and YNFKEQ. The CDR3: CASSLGRLNTGELFF. The CDR3 DNA is TGTGCCAGCAGCCTGGGGAGGTTGAACACCGGGGAGCTGTTTTTT.

This clone was observed once. The chain links TRBV4-1 to TRBJ1-2; D perhaps matches TRBD1 (5 bases). Germline CDR1 and CDR2: MGHRA and YSYEKL. This CDR3 has 14 residues. The V end was cut by 1 base, the J end by 4 bases, with 10 bases between. For the CDR3, the DNA is TGCGCCAGCAGCCAAGCCTCAGGGATCTATGGCTACACCTTC. Encoded protein: CASSQASGIYGYTF.

The chain has TRBV28 and TRBJ1-5; 7 positions match TRBD1. This CDR3 is built from 14 residues. V was pared by 6 bases and J by 4 bases, with 6 bases of the junction left unmatched. Germline CDR1 is MDHEN and CDR2 is SYDVKM. DNA for the CDR3: TGTGCCAGCAGCGTGGGACAGACAAATCAGCCCCAGCATTTT. Encoded protein: CASSVGQTNQPQHF. Looking up the rest from reference TRBV28 and TRBJ1-5 gives the full variable domain: DVKVTQSSRYLVKRTGEKVFLECVQDMDHENMFWYRQDPGLGLRLIYFSYDVKMKEKGDIPEGYSVSREKKERFSLILESASTNQTSMYLCASSVGQTNQPQHFGDGTRLSIL.